Presented here are 15 T cell receptor beta chains from one specimen sequenced in a study of blood T cell repertoires in COVID-19. TCRdb's copy holds only in-frame clones and misses some; the assay was immunoSEQ multiplex PCR. The sample shows 380,000 or so clones, around 89% of them seen only once. The sequencing input was peripheral blood. The receptors derive from a man in his forties or fifties with acute or convalescent COVID-19.

The chain is built from TRBV15 and TRBJ1-4, with 7 positions matching TRBD1. J gave up 5 bases and V 2 bases, and 8 bases lay outside the gene matches. Germline CDR1 LNHNV, CDR2 YYDKDF (reference sequence). The CDR3 runs to 16 residues. CDR3 DNA sequence: TGTGCCACCAGCAGACCGTGGAGCAGGGGGAATGAAAAACTGTTTTTT. Translated, it gives CATSRPWSRGNEKLFF.

The chain is built from TRBV7-2 and TRBJ1-5; 7 positions agree with TRBD1. J gave up 2 bases and V 8 bases, and 3 bases lay outside the gene matches. This CDR3 has 13 residues. CDR1 is SGHTA and CDR2 is FQGNSA in the germline V gene. CDR3 coding DNA: TGTGCCAGCGGTGGACAGGGCAATCAGCCCCAGCATTTT. It encodes CASGGQGNQPQHF.

The rearrangement joins TRBV15 to TRBJ1-5, with 9 bases fitting TRBD1. Germline CDR1 reads LNHNV; CDR2 reads YYDKDF (reference sequence). V was pared by 1 base and J by 5 bases, with 0 bases of the junction left unmatched. The CDR3 runs 14 residues. The CDR3 loop reads CATSRGDRDQPQHF. The CDR3 nucleotides are TGTGCCACCAGCAGAGGGGACAGGGATCAGCCCCAGCATTTT.

V and J are TRBV5-1 and TRBJ1-6; 9 bases match TRBD1. Trimming removed 3 bases from V and 10 bases from J; junction bases left unmatched: 5. The germline V gene encodes CDR1 SGHRS and CDR2 YFSETQ. This CDR3 has 14 residues. Here the CDR3 reads CASSSDRGGSPLHF. The CDR3 coding sequence is TGCGCCAGCAGCTCGGACAGGGGAGGATCACCCCTCCACTTT.

The V gene is TRBV25-1, the J gene TRBJ1-1; 9 bases match TRBD1. V lost 7 bases, J lost 3 bases, and 9 bases stayed unmatched. Germline CDR1 and CDR2: MGHDK and SYGVNS. The CDR3 has 15 residues. The CDR3 DNA reads as TGTGCCAGCATCATGGGACAGGGTAGCGACACTGAAGCTTTCTTT. This translates into CASIMGQGSDTEAFF. Filled out from reference TRBV25-1 and TRBJ1-1, the complete variable domain reads EADIYQTPRYLVIGTGKKITLECSQTMGHDKMYWYQQDPGMELHLIHYSYGVNSTEKGDLSSESTVSRIRTEHFPLTLESARPSHTSQYLCASIMGQGSDTEAFFGQGTRLTVV.

The J gene is TRBJ1-1, the V gene TRBV5-1, with D unclear. CDR1 is SGHRS, CDR2 YFSETQ, per germline. Trimming took 0 bases from V and 2 from J, leaving 8 bases between them. The CDR3 has 14 amino acids. In DNA, the CDR3 is TGCGCCAGCAGCTTGGTGGCCAGAAACACTGAAGCTTTCTTT. Protein product: CASSLVARNTEAFF.

This clone appeared a single time. The rearrangement joins TRBV5-4 to TRBJ1-3, with 10 positions matching TRBD1. The CDR3 contains 13 residues. V shed 5 bases and J 4 bases; nucleotides not matched to a gene: 0. The germline CDR1 and CDR2 sequences are SGHNT and YYREEE (reference sequence). The CDR3 region has the DNA TGTGCCAGCAGGACAGGGGGCGGAAACACCATATATTTT. Amino acid sequence: CASRTGGGNTIYF.

The rearrangement joins TRBV6-2 or TRBV6-3 to TRBJ1-1, with TRBD1 identical over 12 bases. There are 15 residues in the CDR3. With V trimmed by 6 bases and J by 7 bases, 9 bases remained unmatched. Germline CDR1 MNHEY, CDR2 SVGEGT. The CDR3 loop reads CASSRGTGGVGEAFF. Written as DNA, the CDR3 is TGTGCCAGCAGCCGGGGGACAGGGGGCGTGGGTGAAGCTTTCTTT.

This clone was observed once. This chain uses TRBV3-1 (or the pseudogene TRBV3-2) with TRBJ2-7; 13 nucleotides agree with TRBD2. CDR1 and CDR2 from the germline V gene are LGHDT and YNNKEL (reference sequence). This CDR3 contains 18 residues. J was trimmed by 3 bases and V by 3 bases; bases with no gene match: 11. The CDR3 bases are TGTGCCAGCAGCCATGCCCGCCGACTAGCGGGAGGCCGCTACGAGCAGTACTTC. Its translation: CASSHARRLAGGRYEQYF.

The chain uses TRBV30 and TRBJ2-2, with a possible D match to TRBD1 (5 bases). The CDR3 runs to 14 residues. Germline CDR1 and CDR2: GTSNPN and SVGIG (reference sequence). Trimming took 2 bases from V and 7 from J, leaving 14 bases between them. The CDR3 here is CAWSSPGWSGELFF. CDR3 nucleotides: TGTGCCTGGAGTAGCCCAGGGTGGAGCGGGGAGCTGTTTTTT.

The rearrangement links TRBV6-6 to TRBJ2-1; maybe TRBD2 (6 bases). Germline V gene lookup returns CDR1 MNHNY and CDR2 SVGAGI (reference sequence). Trimming left V 10 bases short and J 1 base short, with 11 bases between. CDR3 length equals 13 residues. CDR3 nucleotide sequence: TGTGCCACCCCCCGGGAGTCCTACAATGAGCAGTTCTTC. Translation: CATPRESYNEQFF.

The chain has TRBV12-3 or TRBV12-4 and TRBJ1-2, with TRBD1 matching 7 bases. V was pared by 6 bases and J by 4 bases, with 5 bases of the junction left unmatched. The CDR3 is 13 residues long. CDR3 amino acids: CASRRQGGYGYTF. DNA for the CDR3: TGTGCCAGCAGAAGACAGGGAGGCTATGGCTACACCTTC.

The V call is TRBV19, the J call TRBJ2-1; D possibly corresponds to TRBD1 (6 bases). Trimming shortened V by 0 bases and J by 4 bases, and 13 bases separated the two germline ends. The V gene's germline CDR1 is LNHDA and CDR2 SQIVND (reference sequence). CDR3 size: 16 residues. The CDR3 nucleotides read TGTGCCAGTAGTATAGATGGGGGCCTATTTTACAATGAGCAGTTCTTC. Protein sequence: CASSIDGGLFYNEQFF.

The chain has TRBV7-8 and TRBJ2-1; the match to TRBD1 covers 8 bases. Germline CDR1 SGHVS, CDR2 FQNEAQ. The CDR3 has 16 residues. Trimming cost V 5 bases and J 4 bases; bases outside gene matches: 10. CDR3 sequence reads: CASSIYRGIVYNEQFF. CDR3 in DNA: TGTGCCAGCAGCATATACAGGGGGATTGTTTACAATGAGCAGTTCTTC.

V and J are TRBV4-1 and TRBJ1-2; 9 positions match TRBD1. The CDR3 length is 15 residues. The trim removed 2 bases at V and 8 bases at J, leaving 9 bases unmatched. Germline V lookup: CDR1 MGHRA, CDR2 YSYEKL. For the CDR3, the DNA is TGCGCCAGCAGCCAACGGGGGGACAGGGTACAAGGCTACACCTTC. Translating gives CASSQRGDRVQGYTF.